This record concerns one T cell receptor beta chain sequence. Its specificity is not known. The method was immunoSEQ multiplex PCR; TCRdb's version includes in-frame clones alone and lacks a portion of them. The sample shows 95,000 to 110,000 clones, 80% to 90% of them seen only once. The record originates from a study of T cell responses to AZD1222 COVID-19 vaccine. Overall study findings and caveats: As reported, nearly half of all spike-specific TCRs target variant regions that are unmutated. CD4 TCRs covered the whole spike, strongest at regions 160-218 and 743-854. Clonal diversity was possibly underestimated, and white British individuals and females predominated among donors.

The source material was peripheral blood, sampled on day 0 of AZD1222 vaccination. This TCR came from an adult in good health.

This CDR3 is CASSVDARGEWETQYF. The CDR3 bases are TGTGCCAGCAGCGTAGACGCGCGGGGGGAGTGGGAGACCCAGTACTTC. The chain joins TRBV9 to TRBJ2-5; 8 bases align to TRBD2. Germline values: CDR1 SGDLS, CDR2 YYNGEE. J was trimmed by 5 bases and V by 0 bases; bases with no gene match: 9. The length of the CDR3 is 16 residues. The variable domain in full, with the rest retrieved from reference TRBV9 and TRBJ2-5, is DSGVTQTPKHLITATGQRVTLRCSPRSGDLSVYWYQQSLDQGLQFLIQYYNGEERAKGNILERFSAQQFPDLHSELNLSSLELGDSALYFCASSVDARGEWETQYFGPGTRLLVL.